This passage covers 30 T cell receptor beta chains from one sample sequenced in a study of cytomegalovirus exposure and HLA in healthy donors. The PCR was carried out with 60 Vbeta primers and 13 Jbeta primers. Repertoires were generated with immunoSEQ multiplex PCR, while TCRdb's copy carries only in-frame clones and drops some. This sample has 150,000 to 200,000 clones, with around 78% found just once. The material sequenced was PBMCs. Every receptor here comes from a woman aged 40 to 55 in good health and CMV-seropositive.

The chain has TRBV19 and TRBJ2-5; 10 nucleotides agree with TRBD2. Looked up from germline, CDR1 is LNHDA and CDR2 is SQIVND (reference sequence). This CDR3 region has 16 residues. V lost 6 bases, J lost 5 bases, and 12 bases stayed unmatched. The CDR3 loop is CASRRMGLAIGETQYF. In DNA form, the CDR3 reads TGTGCCAGTAGAAGAATGGGACTAGCGATCGGCGAGACCCAGTACTTC. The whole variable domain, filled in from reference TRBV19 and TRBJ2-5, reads DGGITQSPKYLFRKEGQNVTLSCEQNLNHDAMYWYRQDPGQGLRLIYYSQIVNDFQKGDIAEGYSVSREKKESFPLTVTSAQKNPTAFYLCASRRMGLAIGETQYFGPGTRLLVL.

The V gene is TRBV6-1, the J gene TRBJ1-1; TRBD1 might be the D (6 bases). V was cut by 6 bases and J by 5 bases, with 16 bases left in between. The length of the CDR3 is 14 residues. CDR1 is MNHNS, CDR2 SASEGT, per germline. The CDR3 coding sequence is TGTGCCAGCAGGGCCCAGGGGTTCGAGACTGAAGCTTTCTTT. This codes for CASRAQGFETEAFF.

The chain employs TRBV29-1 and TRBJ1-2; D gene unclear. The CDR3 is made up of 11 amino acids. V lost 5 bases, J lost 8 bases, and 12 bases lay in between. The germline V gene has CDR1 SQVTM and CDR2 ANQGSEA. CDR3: CSVRGLLGYTF. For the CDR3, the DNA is TGCAGCGTTAGAGGGCTCTTAGGCTACACCTTC.

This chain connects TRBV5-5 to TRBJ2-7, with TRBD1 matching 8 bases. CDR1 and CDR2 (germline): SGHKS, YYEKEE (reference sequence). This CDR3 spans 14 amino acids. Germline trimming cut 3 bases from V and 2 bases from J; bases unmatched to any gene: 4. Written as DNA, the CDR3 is TGTGCCAGCAGCTCCGGGACAGGAGCCTACGAGCAGTACTTC. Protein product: CASSSGTGAYEQYF.

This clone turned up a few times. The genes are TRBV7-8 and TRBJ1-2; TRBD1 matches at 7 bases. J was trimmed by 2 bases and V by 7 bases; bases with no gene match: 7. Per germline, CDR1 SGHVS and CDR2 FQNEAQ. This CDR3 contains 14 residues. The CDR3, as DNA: TGTGCCAGCACCCAGGGACAGCTCAACTATGGCTACACCTTC. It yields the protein CASTQGQLNYGYTF.

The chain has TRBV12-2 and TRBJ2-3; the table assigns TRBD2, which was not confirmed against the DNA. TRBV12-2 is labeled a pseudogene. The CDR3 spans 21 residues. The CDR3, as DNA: TGTGCAAGTCGCTTACGTAGCCCGATCCTAGCGCCGAACTCCACCGACCGGGGCCAGTATTTT. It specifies CASRLRSPILAPNSTDRGQYF.

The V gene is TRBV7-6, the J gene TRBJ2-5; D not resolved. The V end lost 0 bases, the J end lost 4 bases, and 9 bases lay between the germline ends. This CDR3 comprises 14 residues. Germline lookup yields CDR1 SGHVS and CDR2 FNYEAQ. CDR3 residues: CASSLANGGETQYF. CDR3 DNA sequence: TGTGCCAGCAGCTTAGCGAACGGCGGAGAGACCCAGTACTTC.

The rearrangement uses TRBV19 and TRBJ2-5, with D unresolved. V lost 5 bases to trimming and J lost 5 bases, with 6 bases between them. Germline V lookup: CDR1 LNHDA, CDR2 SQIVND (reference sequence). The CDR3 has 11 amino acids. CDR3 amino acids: CASSSRETQYF. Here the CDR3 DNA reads TGTGCCAGTAGTTCCCGGGAGACCCAGTACTTC.

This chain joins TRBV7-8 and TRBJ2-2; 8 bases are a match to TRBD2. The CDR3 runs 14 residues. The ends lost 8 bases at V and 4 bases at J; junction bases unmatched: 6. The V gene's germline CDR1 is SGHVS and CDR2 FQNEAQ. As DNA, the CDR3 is TGTGCCAGCCCGGGGGGGGCGCGCACCGGGGAGCTGTTTTTT. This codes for CASPGGARTGELFF.

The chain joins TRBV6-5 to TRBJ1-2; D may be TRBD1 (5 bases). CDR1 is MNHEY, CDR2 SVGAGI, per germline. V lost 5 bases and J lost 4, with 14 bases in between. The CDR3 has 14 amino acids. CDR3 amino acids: CASSRSGGFYGYTF. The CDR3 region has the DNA TGTGCCAGCAGTCGCAGCGGGGGGTTCTATGGCTACACCTTC.

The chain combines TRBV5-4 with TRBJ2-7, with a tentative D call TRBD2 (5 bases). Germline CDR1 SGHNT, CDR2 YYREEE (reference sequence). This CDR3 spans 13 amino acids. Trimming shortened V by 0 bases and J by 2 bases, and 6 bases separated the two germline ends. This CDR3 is CASSLGGPYEQYF. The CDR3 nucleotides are TGTGCCAGCAGCTTGGGCGGGCCCTACGAGCAGTACTTC.

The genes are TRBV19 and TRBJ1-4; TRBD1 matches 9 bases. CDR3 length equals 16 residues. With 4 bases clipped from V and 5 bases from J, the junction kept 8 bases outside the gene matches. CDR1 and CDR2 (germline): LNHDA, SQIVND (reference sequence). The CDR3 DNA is TGTGCCAGTAGTACGACAACAGGGGGCCCCAATGAAAAACTGTTTTTT. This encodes CASSTTTGGPNEKLFF.

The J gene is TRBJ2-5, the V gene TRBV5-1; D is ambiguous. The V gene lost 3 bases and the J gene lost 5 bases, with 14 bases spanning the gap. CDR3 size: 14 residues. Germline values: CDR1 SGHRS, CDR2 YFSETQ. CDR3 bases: TGCGCCAGCAGCTCCAGCAGTCCAGGCGAGACCCAGTACTTC. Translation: CASSSSSPGETQYF.

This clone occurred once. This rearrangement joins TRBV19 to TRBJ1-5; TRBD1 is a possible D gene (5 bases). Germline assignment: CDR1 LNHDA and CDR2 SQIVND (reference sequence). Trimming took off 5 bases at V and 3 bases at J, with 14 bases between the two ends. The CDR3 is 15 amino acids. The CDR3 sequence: CASSPDGGYNQPQHF. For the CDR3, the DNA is TGTGCCAGTAGTCCCGATGGGGGGTACAATCAGCCCCAGCATTTT.

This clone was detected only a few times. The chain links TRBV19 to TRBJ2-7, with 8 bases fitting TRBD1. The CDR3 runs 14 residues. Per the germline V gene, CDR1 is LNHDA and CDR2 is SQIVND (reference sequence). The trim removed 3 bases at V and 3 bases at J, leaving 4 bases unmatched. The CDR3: CASSITGGNYEQYF. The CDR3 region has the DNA TGTGCCAGTAGTATTACAGGGGGAAACTACGAGCAGTACTTC.

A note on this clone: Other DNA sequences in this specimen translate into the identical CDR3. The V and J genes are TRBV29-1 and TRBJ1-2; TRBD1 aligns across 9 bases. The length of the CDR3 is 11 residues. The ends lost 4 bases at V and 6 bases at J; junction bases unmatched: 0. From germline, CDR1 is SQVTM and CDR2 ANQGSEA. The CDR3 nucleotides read TGCAGCGTTGGACAGGGGGATGGCTACACCTTC. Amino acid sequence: CSVGQGDGYTF.

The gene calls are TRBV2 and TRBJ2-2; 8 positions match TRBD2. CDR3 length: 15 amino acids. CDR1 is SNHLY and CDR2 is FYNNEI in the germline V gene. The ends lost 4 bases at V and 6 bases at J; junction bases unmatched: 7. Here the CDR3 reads CASSGIAGMPGELFF. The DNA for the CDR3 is TGTGCCAGCAGTGGGATAGCGGGGATGCCCGGGGAGCTGTTTTTT.

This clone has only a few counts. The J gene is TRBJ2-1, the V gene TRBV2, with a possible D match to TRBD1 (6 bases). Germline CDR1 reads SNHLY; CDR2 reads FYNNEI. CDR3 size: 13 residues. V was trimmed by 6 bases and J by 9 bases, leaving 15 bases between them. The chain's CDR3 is CASSQGGIIEQFF. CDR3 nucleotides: TGTGCCAGCAGCCAAGGGGGTATCATTGAGCAGTTCTTC.

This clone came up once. CDR3 in amino acids: CASSRAGEYEQYF. CDR3 nucleotide sequence: TGTGCCAGCAGCCGGGCGGGGGAGTACGAGCAGTACTTC. This chain links TRBV5-5 with TRBJ2-7; 7 bases are shared with TRBD2. Germline CDR1 reads SGHKS; CDR2 reads YYEKEE (reference sequence). V shed 4 bases and J 4 bases; nucleotides not matched to a gene: 5. The CDR3 is 13 amino acids.

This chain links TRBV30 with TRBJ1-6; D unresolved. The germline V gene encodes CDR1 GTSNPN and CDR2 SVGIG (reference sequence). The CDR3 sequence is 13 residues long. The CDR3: CGGSSQINSPLHF. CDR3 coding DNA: TGTGGCGGGAGCTCACAGATAAATTCACCCCTCCACTTT. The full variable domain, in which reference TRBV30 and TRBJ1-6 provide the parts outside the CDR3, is SQTIHQWPATLVQPVGSPLSLECTVEGTSNPNLYWYRQAAGRGLQLLFYSVGIGQISSEVPQNLSASRPQDRQFILSSKKLLLSDSGFYLCGGSSQINSPLHFGNGTRLTVT.

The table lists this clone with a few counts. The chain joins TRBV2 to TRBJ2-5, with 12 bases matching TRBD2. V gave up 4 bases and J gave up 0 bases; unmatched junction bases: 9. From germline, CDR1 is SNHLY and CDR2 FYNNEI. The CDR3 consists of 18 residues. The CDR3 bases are TGTGCCAGCAGTGTCCCCAGACTAGCGGGGGATTACCAAGAGACCCAGTACTTC. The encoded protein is CASSVPRLAGDYQETQYF.

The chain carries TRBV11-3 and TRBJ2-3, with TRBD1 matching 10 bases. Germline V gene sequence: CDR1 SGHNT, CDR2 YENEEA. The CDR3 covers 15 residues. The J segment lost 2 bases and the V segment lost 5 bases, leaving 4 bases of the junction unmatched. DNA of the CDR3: TGTGCCAGCAGCCCCGGGACAGGGGTCACAGATACGCAGTATTTT. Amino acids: CASSPGTGVTDTQYF.

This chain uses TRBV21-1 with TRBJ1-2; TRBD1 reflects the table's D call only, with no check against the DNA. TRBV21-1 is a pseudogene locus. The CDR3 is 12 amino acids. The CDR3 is CASWTGNYGYTF. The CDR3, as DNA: TGTGCCAGCTGGACAGGGAACTATGGCTACACCTTC.

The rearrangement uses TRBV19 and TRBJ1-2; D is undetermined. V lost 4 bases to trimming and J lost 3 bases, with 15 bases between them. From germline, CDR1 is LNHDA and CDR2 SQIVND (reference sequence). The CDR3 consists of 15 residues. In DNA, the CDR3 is TGTGCCAGTAGTACTCCCCCGGAGAAGTACTATGGCTACACCTTC. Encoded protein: CASSTPPEKYYGYTF.

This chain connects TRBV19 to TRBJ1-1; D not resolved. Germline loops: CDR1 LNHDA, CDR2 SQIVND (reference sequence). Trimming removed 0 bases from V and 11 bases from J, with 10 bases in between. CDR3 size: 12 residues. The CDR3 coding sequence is TGTGCCAGTAGTATAGAGGGGAGATGGGCTTTCTTT. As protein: CASSIEGRWAFF.

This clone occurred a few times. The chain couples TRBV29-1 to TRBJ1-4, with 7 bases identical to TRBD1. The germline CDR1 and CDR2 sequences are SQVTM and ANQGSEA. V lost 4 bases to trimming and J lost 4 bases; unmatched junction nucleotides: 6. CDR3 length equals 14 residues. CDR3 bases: TGCAGCGTTGGGGTCTCAGGGGGTAATGAAAAACTGTTTTTT. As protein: CSVGVSGGNEKLFF.

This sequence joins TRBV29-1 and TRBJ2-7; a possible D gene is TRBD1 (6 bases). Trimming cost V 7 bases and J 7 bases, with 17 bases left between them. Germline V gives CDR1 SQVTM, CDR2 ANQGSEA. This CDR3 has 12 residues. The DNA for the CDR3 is TGCAGCGGAGCACTACAGGGAAGGGAGCAGTACTTC. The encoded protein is CSGALQGREQYF.

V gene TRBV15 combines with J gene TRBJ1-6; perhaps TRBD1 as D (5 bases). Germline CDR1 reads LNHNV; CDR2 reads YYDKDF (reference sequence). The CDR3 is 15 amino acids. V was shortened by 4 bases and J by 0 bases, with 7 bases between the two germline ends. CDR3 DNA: TGTGCCACCAGCAAGGGGAACTCCTATAATTCACCCCTCCACTTT. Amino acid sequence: CATSKGNSYNSPLHF.

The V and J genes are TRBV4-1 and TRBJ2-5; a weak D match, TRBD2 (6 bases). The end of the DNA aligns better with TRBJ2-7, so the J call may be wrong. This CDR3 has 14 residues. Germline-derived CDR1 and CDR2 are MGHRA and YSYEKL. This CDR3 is CASSPGELSYEQYF. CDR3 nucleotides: TGCGCCAGCAGCCCGGGGGAACTATCCTACGAGCAGTACTTC.

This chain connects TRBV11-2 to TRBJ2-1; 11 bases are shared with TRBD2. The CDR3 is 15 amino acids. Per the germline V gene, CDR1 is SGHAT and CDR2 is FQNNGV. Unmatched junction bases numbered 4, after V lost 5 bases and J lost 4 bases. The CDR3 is CASSITSGGYNEQFF. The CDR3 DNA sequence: TGTGCCAGCAGCATTACTAGCGGGGGTTACAATGAGCAGTTCTTC.